This T cell receptor (beta chain) was retrieved from a study of cytomegalovirus exposure and HLA in healthy donors. Study outcomes and limitations: Based on reports, TCR beta sequences accurately predicted HLA-A and HLA-B alleles for most subjects. Later analysis suggested most CMV-associated TCR beta chains were HLA-restricted. HLA alleles were associated with some 17,000 TCR beta sequences in a later analysis at 0.05 false discovery rate. Immune exposure information available was restricted to CMV serostatus.

V lost 10 bases, J lost 3 bases, and 13 bases lay in between. The CDR3 is 13 amino acids. The germline gives CDR1 LGHNA, CDR2 YNFKEQ. Note on this clone: Its antigen is as yet unknown.

Primers: 60 Vbeta forward and 13 Jbeta reverse. The table came from immunoSEQ multiplex PCR; TCRdb's copy has only in-frame clones and leaves some out. In the table there are approximately 150,000 clones, more than 65% of which are singletons. Sequenced: PBMCs. The source is a woman between 45 and 60 years old in good health and CMV-seronegative. The genes are TRBV4-2 and TRBJ1-5; a possible D gene is TRBD1 (6 bases). CDR3 protein: CATRGGVNQPQHF. The DNA for the CDR3 is TGTGCCACACGGGGGGGCGTCAATCAGCCCCAGCATTTT.